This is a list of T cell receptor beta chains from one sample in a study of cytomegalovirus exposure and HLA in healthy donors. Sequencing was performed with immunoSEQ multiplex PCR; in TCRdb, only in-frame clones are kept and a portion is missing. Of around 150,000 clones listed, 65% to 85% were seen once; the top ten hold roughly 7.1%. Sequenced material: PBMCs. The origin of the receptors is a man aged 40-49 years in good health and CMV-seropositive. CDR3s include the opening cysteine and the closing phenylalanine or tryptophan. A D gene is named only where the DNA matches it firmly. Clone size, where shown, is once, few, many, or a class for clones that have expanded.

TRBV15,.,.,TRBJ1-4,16,TGTGCCACCAGCTCTGAGAAAGGACAGTGGAATGAAAAACTGTTTTTT,CATSSEKGQWNEKLFF
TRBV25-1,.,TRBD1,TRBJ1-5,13,TGTGCCAGCAGTGCACAGGGGAATCAGCCCCAGCATTTT,CASSAQGNQPQHF
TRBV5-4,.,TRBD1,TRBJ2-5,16,TGTGCCAGCAGCCCGTCCGGGACAGGGAGTAGAGAGACCCAGTACTTC,CASSPSGTGSRETQYF
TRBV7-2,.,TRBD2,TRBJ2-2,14,TGTGCCAGCACCCCACTAGCGGGGCACGGGGAGCTGTTTTTT,CASTPLAGHGELFF
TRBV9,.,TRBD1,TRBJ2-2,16,TGTGCCAGCAGCGTCTTAACGAACAGGGGGCCCGGGGAGCTGTTTTTT,CASSVLTNRGPGELFF
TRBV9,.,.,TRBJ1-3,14,TGTGCCAGCAGCGCACGTGGTCGGGGAAACACCATATATTTT,CASSARGRGNTIYF
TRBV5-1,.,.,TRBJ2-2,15,TGCGCCAGCAGCGGAGGACAGTCGAACACCGGGGAGCTGTTTTTT,CASSGGQSNTGELFF
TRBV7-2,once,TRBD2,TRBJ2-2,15,TGTGCCAGCAGCTTACGCGGGGGAAACACCGGGGAGCTGTTTTTT,CASSLRGGNTGELFF
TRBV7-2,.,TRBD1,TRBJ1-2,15,TGTGCCAGCAGCTTAGAGACCGGGACAGGGAGAGGCTACACCTTC,CASSLETGTGRGYTF
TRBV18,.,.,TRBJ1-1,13,TGTGCCAGCTCACCTAGAGGCGAAGCTGAAGCTTTCTTT,CASSPRGEAEAFF
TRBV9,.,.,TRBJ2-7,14,TGTGCCAGCAGCCCGGGGGGCCTCTCCTACGAGCAGTACTTC,CASSPGGLSYEQYF
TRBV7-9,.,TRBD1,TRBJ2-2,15,TGTGCCAGCAGCTTAGACAGGGGAAACACCGGGGAGCTGTTTTTT,CASSLDRGNTGELFF
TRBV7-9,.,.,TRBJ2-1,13,TGTTCCAGCAGCTTAGGCAGTGACAATGAGCAGTTCTTC,CSSSLGSDNEQFF
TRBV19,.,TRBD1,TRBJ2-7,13,TGTGCCAGCAGCCGGGACAGCTCCTACGAGCAGTACTTC,CASSRDSSYEQYF
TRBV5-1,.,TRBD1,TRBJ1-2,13,TGCGCCAGCAGCTCGACAGGGCCCTATGGCTACACCTTC,CASSSTGPYGYTF
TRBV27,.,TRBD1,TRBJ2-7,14,TGTGCCAGCAGGGGGACAGGGGTCGACTACGAGCAGTACTTC,CASRGTGVDYEQYF
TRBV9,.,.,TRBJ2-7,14,TGTGCCAGCAGCGTAGTGCCGACGGAGGCCGAGCAGTACTTC,CASSVVPTEAEQYF
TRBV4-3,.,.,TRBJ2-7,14,TGCGCCAGCAGCCAAAGGGACAGACTAGACGAGCAGTACTTC,CASSQRDRLDEQYF
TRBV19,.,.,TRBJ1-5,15,TGTGCCAGTAGTTTGACGAGCGGTGGCAATCAGCCCCAGCATTTT,CASSLTSGGNQPQHF
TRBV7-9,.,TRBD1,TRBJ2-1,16,TGTGCCAGCAGCTTAGATGGGACAGGGGCCAGGAATGAGCAGTTCTTC,CASSLDGTGARNEQFF
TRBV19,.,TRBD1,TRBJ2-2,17,TGTGCCAGTAGCCGGACCGACAGGGGTACGAACACCGGGGAGCTGTTTTTT,CASSRTDRGTNTGELFF
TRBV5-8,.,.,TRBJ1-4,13,TGTGCCAGCAGCCCTGGGGCCAATGAAAAACTGTTTTTT,CASSPGANEKLFF
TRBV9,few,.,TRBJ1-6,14,TGTGCCAGCAGCCTCGGGACTGGGGGTTCACCCCTCCACTTT,CASSLGTGGSPLHF
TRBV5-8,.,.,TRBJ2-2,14,TGTGCCAGCAGCCGATGGCAGGGAACCGGGGAGCTGTTTTTT,CASSRWQGTGELFF
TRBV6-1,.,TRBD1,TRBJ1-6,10,TGTGCGTCAGGGGGTTCACCCCTCCACTTT,CASGGSPLHF
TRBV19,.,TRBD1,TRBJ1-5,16,TGTGCCAGTAGTGGGTGGGACAGGGGGCTCAATCAGCCCCAGCATTTT,CASSGWDRGLNQPQHF
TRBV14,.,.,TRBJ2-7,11,TGTGCCAGCAGCCAAACCTACGAGCAGTACTTC,CASSQTYEQYF
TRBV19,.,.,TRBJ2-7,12,TGTGCCGTAGTGGGGGAGGTCTACGAGCAGTACTTC,CAVVGEVYEQYF
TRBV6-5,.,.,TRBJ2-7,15,TGTGCCAGCAGCCCCGCCCAGGCCCCAGCCTACGAGCAGTACTTC,CASSPAQAPAYEQYF